This entry lists 11 T cell receptor beta chains sequenced from one sample in a study of cytomegalovirus exposure and HLA in healthy donors. Clones were read by immunoSEQ multiplex PCR, and TCRdb kept only the in-frame ones, dropping some. The repertoire holds 130,000 to 150,000 clones, with 75% to 90% as singletons. The specimen was PBMCs. Source of these receptors: a woman between 25 and 40 years old in good health and CMV-seropositive.

V is TRBV5-6 and J is TRBJ2-1; 11 bases fit TRBD2. Trimming at V came to 4 bases and at J to 7 bases, leaving 10 bases not matched to a gene. The CDR3 covers 16 residues. Germline V gene lookup returns CDR1 SGHDT and CDR2 YYEEEE. The CDR3 loop is CASSILAGGRENEQFF. The CDR3 DNA sequence: TGTGCCAGCAGCATTCTAGCGGGAGGCCGCGAGAATGAGCAGTTCTTC. The variable domain in full, completed from reference TRBV5-6 and TRBJ2-1, reads DAGVTQSPTHLIKTRGQQVTLRCSPKSGHDTVSWYQQALGQGPQFIFQYYEEEERQRGNFPDRFSGHQFPNYSSELNVNALLLGDSALYLCASSILAGGRENEQFFGPGTRLTVL.

This clone was counted a single time. The rearrangement uses TRBV6-5 and TRBJ2-1; D remains unclear. Germline V gene sequence: CDR1 MNHEY, CDR2 SVGAGI. The ends were cut back, 0 bases at V and 8 bases at J, with 14 bases in the middle. The CDR3 sequence is 15 residues long. CDR3 in DNA: TGTGCCAGCAGTTACTCGAACGCGAGAAGCGATGAGCAGTTCTTC. Amino acids: CASSYSNARSDEQFF.

The rearrangement joins TRBV2 to TRBJ1-1; D remains unclear. The CDR3 spans 14 residues. In germline, CDR1 is SNHLY, CDR2 FYNNEI. Trimming took off 4 bases at V and 0 bases at J, with 9 bases between the two ends. The DNA for the CDR3 is TGTGCCAGCAGTGTTGGCAACCTGAACACTGAAGCTTTCTTT. The encoded protein is CASSVGNLNTEAFF.

The chain links TRBV9 to TRBJ2-2, with D perhaps matching TRBD2 (6 bases). CDR1 is SGDLS and CDR2 is YYNGEE in the germline V gene. V lost 0 bases, J lost 7 bases, and 13 bases lay in between. This CDR3 is 15 amino acids long. The chain's CDR3 is CASSVDGRTVGELFF. In DNA form, the CDR3 reads TGTGCCAGCAGCGTAGATGGGAGGACGGTCGGGGAGCTGTTTTTT.

The rearrangement links TRBV28 to TRBJ1-2; D remains ambiguous. The ends were cut back, 1 base at V and 8 bases at J, with 20 bases in the middle. The CDR3 covers 16 residues. CDR1 is MDHEN and CDR2 is SYDVKM in the germline V gene. CDR3 region: CASSLSFSAGTRGYTF. CDR3 sequence (DNA): TGTGCCAGCAGTTTATCCTTCTCGGCAGGCACGCGCGGCTACACCTTC.

CDR3 sequence reads: CASSQVFSGGQETQYF. Here the CDR3 DNA reads TGCGCCAGCAGCCAAGTATTTAGCGGGGGCCAAGAGACCCAGTACTTC. The chain couples TRBV4-1 to TRBJ2-5; the match to TRBD2 covers 9 bases. The CDR3 is made up of 16 amino acids. Germline V gene lookup returns CDR1 MGHRA and CDR2 YSYEKL. V shed 1 base, J shed 1 base, and the junction held 4 bases outside the gene matches.

V usage is TRBV19 and J usage is TRBJ2-6; D gene uncertain. Trimming removed 7 bases at V and 0 bases at J, with 13 bases between. Germline V CDR1 and CDR2: LNHDA, SQIVND (reference sequence). The CDR3 extends over 16 amino acids. The CDR3 loop reads CASTSVDTSGANVLTF. CDR3 nucleotide sequence: TGTGCCAGTACGTCGGTAGACACCTCTGGGGCCAACGTCCTGACTTTC.

The chain is built from TRBV19 and TRBJ2-1; 13 bases agree with TRBD2. V dropped 5 bases and J dropped 7; count of bases not matched to a gene: 2. The CDR3 spans 14 residues. CDR1 and CDR2 (germline): LNHDA, SQIVND (reference sequence). CDR3 in DNA: TGTGCCAGTAGTTTGGGACTAGCGGGAAATGAGCAGTTCTTC. Translation gives CASSLGLAGNEQFF. Filled out from reference TRBV19 and TRBJ2-1, the complete variable domain reads DGGITQSPKYLFRKEGQNVTLSCEQNLNHDAMYWYRQDPGQGLRLIYYSQIVNDFQKGDIAEGYSVSREKKESFPLTVTSAQKNPTAFYLCASSLGLAGNEQFFGPGTRLTVL.

The V and J genes are TRBV5-4 and TRBJ1-1; the match to TRBD1 covers 8 bases. The length of the CDR3 is 15 residues. Per the germline V gene, CDR1 is SGHNT and CDR2 is YYREEE (reference sequence). V shed 2 bases, J shed 4 bases, and the junction held 7 bases outside the gene matches. This CDR3 is CASSFTGGGGTEAFF. The CDR3 DNA follows: TGTGCCAGCAGCTTTACAGGGGGGGGTGGCACTGAAGCTTTCTTT.

V is TRBV6-6 and J is TRBJ1-5; 9 bases are shared with TRBD1. Trimming removed 4 bases from V and 7 bases from J; junction bases left unmatched: 11. The CDR3 has 16 residues. The V gene's germline CDR1 is MNHNY and CDR2 SVGAGI (reference sequence). For the CDR3, the DNA is TGTGCCAGCAGTTTGGCTTGGACAGGGGAAGGGCAGCCCCAGCATTTT. Amino acid sequence: CASSLAWTGEGQPQHF.

This clone has a single count. The rearrangement links TRBV6-1 to TRBJ1-1; no definite D call. The CDR3 is 14 residues long. Deletions cut 4 bases from V and 1 base from J, with 10 bases between. CDR1 and CDR2 (germline): MNHNS, SASEGT. CDR3 region: CASSVGGWNTEAFF. The CDR3, as DNA: TGTGCCAGCAGTGTTGGAGGGTGGAACACTGAAGCTTTCTTT.